This is a list of T cell receptor beta chains from one sample in a study of prognosis after radiotherapy for stage I lung cancer. Each CDR3 protein is one row after TCRdb ran MiXCR on the multiplex PCR reads. Of over 14,000 distinct CDR3 sequences listed, 30% to 40% were seen once; the top ten hold 28%. The sample consisted of PBMCs, taken before or after stereotactic body radiation therapy (not recorded which). Every receptor here comes from a donor aged 50 or older with non-small cell lung cancer. CDR3s include the opening cysteine and the closing phenylalanine or tryptophan. The D gene is left open where the match is weak. A row's size may be missing; if present it is once, few, many or a size class.

cdr3_length: 14
d_call: -
j_call: TRBJ1-6
v_call: TRBV28
clone_size: -
cdr3_nt: TGTGCCAGCAGGACTACAGGATCCAATTCACCCCTCCACTTT
cdr3_aa: CASRTTGSNSPLHF

cdr3_length: 12
d_call: -
j_call: TRBJ2-3
v_call: TRBV30
clone_size: -
cdr3_nt: TGTGCCTGGAATTTGGGGAGAGATACGCAGTATTTT
cdr3_aa: CAWNLGRDTQYF

cdr3_length: 15
d_call: -
j_call: TRBJ1-4
v_call: TRBV28
clone_size: many
cdr3_nt: TGTGCCAGCAGTCTGGGGGGAGCAACTAATGAAAAACTGTTTTTT
cdr3_aa: CASSLGGATNEKLFF

cdr3_length: 14
d_call: TRBD2
j_call: TRBJ2-1
v_call: TRBV20-1
clone_size: many
cdr3_nt: TGCAGTGCTGGAGGACTAGCGGGGGACAATGAGCAGTTCTTC
cdr3_aa: CSAGGLAGDNEQFF

cdr3_length: 13
d_call: TRBD1
j_call: TRBJ1-5
v_call: TRBV20-1
clone_size: many
cdr3_nt: TGCAGTGCTAGTTGGGACAGCCATCAGCCCCAGCATTTT
cdr3_aa: CSASWDSHQPQHF

cdr3_length: 11
d_call: -
j_call: TRBJ2-5
v_call: TRBV28
clone_size: many
cdr3_nt: TGTGCCAGCAGTTCCAACTCCCGGAGTTACTTC
cdr3_aa: CASSSNSRSYF

cdr3_length: 16
d_call: -
j_call: TRBJ2-2
v_call: TRBV5-1
clone_size: medium-sized
cdr3_nt: TGCGCCAGCAGCTTGGAGGTCCGGCAGGGCGGCGGGGAGCTGTTTTTT
cdr3_aa: CASSLEVRQGGGELFF

cdr3_length: 15
d_call: TRBD1
j_call: TRBJ1-5
v_call: TRBV7-2
clone_size: many
cdr3_nt: TGTGCCAGCACCCTCGTCAGGGGGGTAAATCAGCCCCAGCATTTT
cdr3_aa: CASTLVRGVNQPQHF

cdr3_length: 15
d_call: TRBD2
j_call: TRBJ2-1
v_call: TRBV6-7
clone_size: -
cdr3_nt: TGTGCCAGCAGGCCCCCAGGACTAGCGGACAATGAGCAGTTCTTC
cdr3_aa: CASRPPGLADNEQFF

cdr3_length: 11
d_call: -
j_call: TRBJ1-2
v_call: TRBV28
clone_size: many
cdr3_nt: TGTGCCAGCAGTTTATCTAGGGGCTACACCTTC
cdr3_aa: CASSLSRGYTF

cdr3_length: 13
d_call: -
j_call: TRBJ1-1
v_call: TRBV11-2
clone_size: medium-sized
cdr3_nt: TGTGCCAGCAGGTCGCAGCTGAACACTGAAGCTTTCTTT
cdr3_aa: CASRSQLNTEAFF

cdr3_length: 16
d_call: -
j_call: TRBJ2-6
v_call: TRBV4-1
clone_size: many
cdr3_nt: TGCGCCAGCAGCCAAGGCCATAGCTCTGGGGCCAACGTCCTGACTTTC
cdr3_aa: CASSQGHSSGANVLTF

cdr3_length: 17
d_call: TRBD2
j_call: TRBJ2-7
v_call: TRBV5-4
clone_size: many
cdr3_nt: TGTGCCAGCAGCGTAACCATCCTAGCGGGAGTTACCTACGAGCAGTACTTC
cdr3_aa: CASSVTILAGVTYEQYF

cdr3_length: 17
d_call: TRBD1
j_call: TRBJ1-5
v_call: TRBV9
clone_size: -
cdr3_nt: TGTGCCAGCAGCGCAAACCCCGGGACAGGGATCAATCAGCCCCGGCATTTT
cdr3_aa: CASSANPGTGINQPRHF

cdr3_length: 14
d_call: -
j_call: TRBJ2-3
v_call: TRBV28
clone_size: many
cdr3_nt: TGTGCCAGCAGTTTTTTATCGGGCACAGATACGCAGTATTTT
cdr3_aa: CASSFLSGTDTQYF

cdr3_length: 13
d_call: -
j_call: TRBJ1-2
v_call: TRBV6-1
clone_size: -
cdr3_nt: TGTGCCAGCAGCATAGGGACGGATTATGGCTACACCTTC
cdr3_aa: CASSIGTDYGYTF

cdr3_length: 13
d_call: -
j_call: TRBJ2-2
v_call: TRBV30
clone_size: -
cdr3_nt: TGTGCCTGGAGTCGCGGGTGGACCGGGGAGCTGTTTTTT
cdr3_aa: CAWSRGWTGELFF

cdr3_length: 15
d_call: -
j_call: TRBJ2-7
v_call: TRBV30
clone_size: many
cdr3_nt: TGTGCCTGGAGTACCACCGGAGCGCTCCCCTACGGGCAGTACTTC
cdr3_aa: CAWSTTGALPYGQYF